This entry features one T cell receptor beta chain sequence. Its antigen is unknown. This sample stems from a study of T-cell memory formation after mild COVID-19. Study at large: There were largely donor-specific TCR clusters.

The authors produced TCR alpha and TCR beta cDNA libraries with sample barcodes and UMIs by 5'RACE using constant-segment primers. One entry per CDR3 protein, called by TCRdb with MiXCR from the 5' RACE reads. The table has about 470,000 distinct CDR3 sequences, roughly 18% seen once. Trimming took 3 bases from V and 2 from J, leaving 11 bases between them. Per the germline V gene, CDR1 is PRHDT and CDR2 is FYEKMQ (reference sequence). CDR3 length: 14 amino acids. Study-wide findings and caveats: Memory sampled before infection contained some responding clones, suggesting cross-reactive memory joined.

Source material: PBMCs or a T cell subset sorted from them (not recorded which). The receptor was derived from an adult woman who had mild COVID-19 (a few samples of this study predate the infection). Cell type and time point are not known. The chain couples TRBV13 to TRBJ2-7; TRBD2 is a possible D gene (5 bases). CDR3 in amino acids: CASSFVGKPYEQYF. The CDR3, as DNA: TGTGCCAGCAGCTTTGTCGGGAAACCCTACGAGCAGTACTTC.